Listed below are T cell receptor beta chains from one sample, sequenced in a study of post-analysis software for immune sequencing data. TCRdb re-analysed the PCR reads in MiXCR, keeping a single row per CDR3 protein. The sample has 700,000 to 900,000 distinct CDR3 sequences, about 45% seen once. The sequenced material came from blood. These receptors were collected from a girl between 5 and 17 years old with multiple sclerosis. The CDR3 runs from the conserved cysteine through the conserved F or W. D genes are given only for firm matches. Clone size is given for some rows only: seen once, a few or many times, or a class if the clone is expanded.

. | TRBJ2-1 | TRBD1 | TRBV10-3 | 17 | CAISESIQGAPYNEQFF | TGTGCCATCAGTGAGTCGATTCAGGGGGCCCCTTACAATGAGCAGTTCTTC
. | TRBJ2-1 | TRBD1 | TRBV29-1 | 14 | CSVVDRAEYNEQFF | TGCAGCGTCGTCGACAGGGCCGAATACAATGAGCAGTTCTTC
. | TRBJ2-3 | . | TRBV7-8 | 14 | CASSLAGPRDTQYF | TGTGCCAGCAGCTTAGCCGGCCCCCGCGATACGCAGTATTTT
few | TRBJ2-5 | . | TRBV24-1 | 14 | CATSGPRWQETQYF | TGTGCCACCAGTGGCCCGAGGTGGCAAGAGACCCAGTACTTC
few | TRBJ2-5 | . | TRBV9 | 15 | CASSAEGTPVETQYF | TGTGCCAGCAGCGCAGAAGGGACTCCCGTAGAGACCCAGTACTTC
. | TRBJ2-5 | TRBD1 | TRBV7-8 | 16 | CASSLEVRGLQETQYF | TGTGCCAGCAGCTTAGAGGTCAGGGGGCTCCAAGAGACCCAGTACTTC
few | TRBJ2-4 | . | TRBV4-3 | 14 | CASSQGGDGNIQYF | TGCGCCAGCAGCCAAGGGGGGGATGGAAACATTCAGTACTTC
. | TRBJ1-2 | . | TRBV2 | 15 | CASSGGPPANYGYTF | TGTGCCAGCAGTGGCGGACCCCCCGCTAACTATGGCTACACCTTC
. | TRBJ2-3 | . | TRBV12-3/TRBV12-4 | 13 | CASSLVRADTEYF | TGTGCCAGCAGCTTAGTTAGAGCAGATACGGAATATTTT
few | TRBJ2-1 | . | TRBV7-2 | 17 | CASSPRDGAGDYNEQFF | TGTGCCAGCAGCCCGAGAGATGGGGCCGGGGACTACAATGAGCAGTTCTTC
. | TRBJ2-7 | TRBD2 | TRBV28 | 14 | CASSFYGRTYEQYF | TGTGCCAGCAGTTTTTACGGGAGGACCTACGAGCAGTACTTC
. | TRBJ2-5 | . | TRBV6-5 | 16 | CASSYSGGSGGETQYF | TGTGCCAGCAGTTACTCAGGGGGGAGCGGAGGAGAGACCCAGTACTTC
few | TRBJ2-3 | . | TRBV2 | 13 | CATNRDSTDTQYF | TGTGCCACCAACCGGGACAGCACAGATACGCAGTATTTT
few | TRBJ2-5 | . | TRBV14 | 14 | CASSQLDIEETQYF | TGTGCCAGCAGCCAACTCGACATTGAAGAGACCCAGTACTTC
. | TRBJ1-2 | TRBD1 | TRBV24-1 | 14 | CATSGPGQIYGYTF | TGTGCCACCAGTGGACCGGGACAGATCTATGGCTACACCTTC
. | TRBJ1-2 | . | TRBV4-2 | 17 | CASSQDTVGASVPGYTF | TGTGCCAGCAGCCAAGATACGGTAGGAGCCAGTGTGCCCGGCTACACCTTC
. | TRBJ1-4 | . | TRBV29-1 | 13 | CSVAETDGEKLFF | TGCAGCGTTGCGGAGACAGATGGTGAAAAACTGTTTTTT
few | TRBJ2-3 | . | TRBV7-8 | 15 | CASSLGYGGGDTQYF | TGTGCCAGCAGCTTAGGGTATGGGGGCGGAGATACGCAGTATTTT
. | TRBJ2-1 | . | TRBV6-6 | 13 | CASSSTTDNEQFF | TGTGCCAGCAGCTCGACGACAGACAATGAGCAGTTCTTC
few | TRBJ2-1 | . | TRBV20-1 | 12 | CSADLGDPEQFF | TGCAGTGCGGACCTCGGGGACCCCGAGCAGTTCTTC
. | TRBJ1-2 | . | TRBV6-5 | 13 | CASSYPSGNGYTF | TGTGCCAGCAGTTACCCCTCCGGGAATGGCTACACCTTC
. | TRBJ2-1 | TRBD2 | TRBV7-3 | 15 | CASSPTSGSLDEQFF | TGTGCCAGCAGCCCGACTAGCGGGAGTCTCGATGAGCAGTTCTTC
many | TRBJ1-6 | . | TRBV7-2 | 14 | CASSLGAYNSPLHF | TGTGCCAGCAGCTTAGGGGCCTATAATTCGCCCCTCCACTTT
. | TRBJ2-1 | TRBD2 | TRBV20-1 | 19 | CSATRATAGPSSSYNEQFF | TGCAGTGCCACTAGAGCCACAGCGGGACCGTCAAGCTCCTACAATGAGCAGTTCTTC
few | TRBJ2-7 | . | TRBV11-2 | 15 | CASSGWSKDSYEQYF | TGTGCCAGCAGCGGTTGGTCGAAAGACTCCTACGAGCAGTACTTC
few | TRBJ2-1 | . | TRBV9 | 16 | CASSVGGRGSYNEQFF | TGTGCCAGCAGCGTAGGCGGCAGGGGCTCCTACAATGAGCAGTTCTTC
. | TRBJ2-1 | . | TRBV18 | 12 | CASSLRTYEQFF | TGTGCCAGCTCACTAAGGACATATGAGCAGTTCTTC
. | TRBJ2-1 | TRBD2 | TRBV15 | 15 | CATSRVAGFNNEQFF | TGTGCCACCAGCAGAGTAGCGGGGTTTAACAATGAGCAGTTCTTC
few | TRBJ2-7 | . | TRBV4-3 | 17 | CASSQDPTDRAGYEQYF | TGCGCCAGCAGCCAAGATCCCACCGACAGGGCGGGGTACGAGCAGTACTTC